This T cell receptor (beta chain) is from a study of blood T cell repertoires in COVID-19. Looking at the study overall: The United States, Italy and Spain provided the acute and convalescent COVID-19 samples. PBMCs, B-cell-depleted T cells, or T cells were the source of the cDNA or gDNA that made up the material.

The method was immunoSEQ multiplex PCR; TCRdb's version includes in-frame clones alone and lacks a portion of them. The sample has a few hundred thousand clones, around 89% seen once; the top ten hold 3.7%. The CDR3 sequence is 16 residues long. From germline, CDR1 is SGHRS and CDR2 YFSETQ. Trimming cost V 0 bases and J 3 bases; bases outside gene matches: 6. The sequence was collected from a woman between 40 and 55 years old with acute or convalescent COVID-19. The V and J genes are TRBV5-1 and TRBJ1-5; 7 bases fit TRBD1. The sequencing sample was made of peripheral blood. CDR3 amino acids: CASSLEPGQYNQPQHF. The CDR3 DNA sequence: TGCGCCAGCAGCTTGGAACCGGGACAGTACAATCAGCCCCAGCATTTT.